This T cell receptor (beta chain) came from a study of blood T cells in healthy people across ages. The overall study: Template switching caught about one barcoded beta molecule for each two T cells.

Together with a sample-barcoded 5' primer, a J-beta primer mix was included in a second PCR lasting 7 to 11 cycles. In TCRdb, the 5' RACE reads were re-called with MiXCR into one record per CDR3 protein. The sample records almost 800,000 distinct CDR3 sequences, roughly 50% being singletons. Study-level results: Those diversity estimates obtained from one million T cells were thought to be underestimates.

In germline, CDR1 is LGHNA, CDR2 YSLEER. The CDR3 extends over 13 amino acids. As to this clonotype: Its cognate antigen is unknown.

The TCR comes from a man aged 25 to 40 in good health. Material for sequencing was blood. The V call is TRBV4-3, the J call TRBJ2-7; tentative D call: TRBD2 (5 bases). The J call is uncertain, as TRBJ2-5 better fits the DNA end. CDR3 sequence: CASSQGERETQYF. The CDR3 coding sequence is TGCGCCAGCAGCCAAGGGGAGCGGGAGACCCAGTACTTC.